This is a list of T cell receptor beta chains from one sample in a study of beta chain features in type 1 diabetes. Produced via immunoSEQ multiplex PCR; TCRdb's table is partial and in-frame only. Of about 700,000 clones in the sample, 10% to 15% were seen once. Sequencing was done on a sample of naive CD4+ T cells from blood. These receptors came from a young man with type 1 diabetes. The CDR3 runs from the conserved cysteine through the conserved F or W. Each record gives: D gene, CDR3 length, V gene, J gene, clone size, CDR3 DNA, CDR3 protein. The D gene is left open where the match is weak. Expanded clones get a size class; other rows say once, few or many, or leave the size out.

>NA|13|TRBV30|TRBJ1-5|few
TGTGCCTGGAGTGGGCAGAGCAATCAGCCCCAGCATTTT
CAWSGQSNQPQHF
>NA|16|TRBV5-1|TRBJ2-3|few
TGCGCCAGCAGCCGATTCCCGGGGGTCGGCACAGATACGCAGTATTTT
CASSRFPGVGTDTQYF
>NA|13|TRBV30|TRBJ1-6|few
TGTGCCTGGAGTGCGGGGCCAAATTCACCCCTCCACTTT
CAWSAGPNSPLHF
>NA|13|TRBV14|TRBJ1-1|NA
TGTGCCAGCAGCCAAGCGTTAGGGGGGAAAGCTTTCTTT
CASSQALGGKAFF
>TRBD1|15|TRBV5-1|TRBJ2-1|NA
TGCGCCAGCAGCCATTCGGACAGGGAGTACAATGAGCAGTTCTTC
CASSHSDREYNEQFF
>NA|10|TRBV20-1|TRBJ1-2|NA
TGCAGTGCTCATCTCTATGGCTACACCTTC
CSAHLYGYTF
>TRBD1|15|TRBV2|TRBJ2-2|few
TGTGCCAGCAGTGTGACAGGGGGGAACACCGGGGAGCTGTTTTTT
CASSVTGGNTGELFF
>TRBD1|14|TRBV19|TRBJ2-7|few
TGTGCCAGTAGGGACAGGGCCCTCTCCTACGAGCAGTACTTC
CASRDRALSYEQYF
>NA|13|TRBV7-9|TRBJ2-5|few
TGTGCCAGCAGCTTCGACAGCAAAGAGACCCAGTACTTC
CASSFDSKETQYF
>NA|15|TRBV5-1|TRBJ2-1|NA
TGCGCCAGCAGCTTCGGAGACGGAACCTACAATGAGCAGTTCTTC
CASSFGDGTYNEQFF
>NA|12|TRBV28|TRBJ1-5|NA
TGTGCCAGCACCTTCGGTAATCAGCCCCAGCATTTT
CASTFGNQPQHF
>NA|15|TRBV6-6|TRBJ1-1|NA
TGTGCCAGCAGTCTTGGGGCCGCAGGGCGCACTGAAGCTTTCTTT
CASSLGAAGRTEAFF
>NA|14|TRBV27|TRBJ2-3|NA
TGTGCCAGCAGTTTAGGACAGACTACAGATACGCAGTATTTT
CASSLGQTTDTQYF
>TRBD1|13|TRBV30|TRBJ1-1|NA
TGTGCCTGGAGTGGGACAGGGGGCACTGAAGCTTTCTTT
CAWSGTGGTEAFF
>TRBD2|16|TRBV9|TRBJ2-2|once
TGTGCCAGCAGCGCCCGACTAGCGGGGAACACCGGGGAGCTGTTTTTT
CASSARLAGNTGELFF
>TRBD1|15|TRBV29-1|TRBJ2-1|NA
TGCAGCGTTTCCGGGACAGGGAAGGGGTACAATGAGCAGTTCTTC
CSVSGTGKGYNEQFF
>NA|15|TRBV4-1|TRBJ2-1|NA
TGCGCCAGCAGCCAAGACTCGACAGGAAACAATGAGCAGTTCTTC
CASSQDSTGNNEQFF
>TRBD2|16|TRBV4-1|TRBJ2-7|NA
TGCGCCAGCAGCCAAGAACCGGGACTAGGTATCAAGGAGCAGTACTTC
CASSQEPGLGIKEQYF
>NA|13|TRBV18|TRBJ1-2|NA
TGTGCCAGCTCACCGGACCTTAACTATGGCTACACCTTC
CASSPDLNYGYTF
>NA|14|TRBV5-1|TRBJ2-5|few
TGCGCCAGCAGCTTGGCGTGGACAGAGGAGACCCAGTACTTC
CASSLAWTEETQYF
>NA|13|TRBV5-1|TRBJ2-1|NA
TGCGCCAGCAGCTTGAGGCAGGGGAATGAGCAGTTCTTC
CASSLRQGNEQFF
>NA|14|TRBV6-6|TRBJ1-6|NA
TGTGCCAGCAGCTCACAGGGAGGGAATTCACCCCTCCACTTT
CASSSQGGNSPLHF
>TRBD1|16|TRBV23-1|TRBJ1-1|NA
TGCGCCAGCAGTCAATGGGCCGGGACAGCGAACACTGAAGCTTTCTTT
CASSQWAGTANTEAFF
>TRBD1|16|TRBV2|TRBJ2-1|few
TGTGCCAGCAGTGAATTAGGGCAGGGGGTCGACAATGAGCAGTTCTTC
CASSELGQGVDNEQFF
>NA|14|TRBV25-1|TRBJ1-1|NA
TGTGCCAGCAGTAGAGGGGTCTTGGACACTGAAGCTTTCTTT
CASSRGVLDTEAFF
>NA|13|TRBV19|TRBJ1-5|NA
TGTGCCAGTAGTATAGACCACAGGAAGCCCCAGCATTTT
CASSIDHRKPQHF
>NA|16|TRBV1|TRBJ1-5|NA
TGCACCAGCAGCCAAGTATTACAGATGAACGATCAGCCCCAGCATTTT
CTSSQVLQMNDQPQHF
>NA|15|TRBV7-2|TRBJ2-7|NA
TGTGCCAGCAGCTTAGTGGTTGGGGGATCCTACGAGCAGTACTTC
CASSLVVGGSYEQYF
>NA|12|TRBV30|TRBJ1-2|few
TGTGCCTGGAGTGTACTAGCGGATGGCTACACCTTC
CAWSVLADGYTF
>NA|14|TRBV11-2|TRBJ1-1|NA
TGTGCCAGCAGCCTCCGTCGAGGTGAAACTGAAGCTTTCTTT
CASSLRRGETEAFF
>NA|12|TRBV9|TRBJ1-2|NA
TGTGCCAGCAGCACCCAGGGTGGTGGCTACACCTTC
CASSTQGGGYTF
>NA|12|TRBV13|TRBJ2-7|NA
TGTGCCAGCACACAAGGGGGGAACGAGCAGTACTTC
CASTQGGNEQYF
>NA|13|TRBV6-5|TRBJ1-1|NA
TGTGCCAGCAGTCTAACAGGGAACACTGAAGCTTTCTTT
CASSLTGNTEAFF
>NA|13|TRBV5-6|TRBJ2-5|few
TGTGCCAGCAGCTTGGGCCCCCAAGAGACCCAGTACTTC
CASSLGPQETQYF
>NA|15|TRBV6-5|TRBJ2-2|NA
TGTGCCAGCAGTCAACAAGGTGTGGCCACCGGGGAGCTGTTTTTT
CASSQQGVATGELFF
>NA|12|TRBV5-1|TRBJ2-7|few
TGCGCCAGCAGCTTGGGAGAGCACGAGCAGTACTTC
CASSLGEHEQYF